The sequence of this TCR beta chain was determined in a study of T cells in Graves' hyperthyroidism and ophthalmopathy. Turning to the study itself: Before treatment of any kind, peripheral blood was taken at initial diagnosis.

It was RNA transcripts that yielded the amplified TCR beta CDR3 regions. TCR CDR3 regions were first amplified by RT-PCR with HTBI primers. TCRdb redid the calling of the multiplex PCR reads with MiXCR, one entry per CDR3 protein. Of more than 150,000 distinct CDR3 sequences listed, about 17% were seen once; the top ten hold 29%. CDR1 SGHRS and CDR2 YFSETQ come from the germline V gene. The CDR3 runs 16 residues. The V end lost 4 bases, the J end lost 14 bases, and 30 bases lay between the germline ends. Patients were excluded for uncontrolled infection, other autoimmune disease, pregnancy or lactation.

This chain connects TRBV5-1 to TRBJ1-2; D might be TRBD1 (6 bases). The sequence was obtained from a woman aged 45-60 years with Graves' hyperthyroidism. The sequenced material came from blood. The CDR3 bases are TGCGCCAGCAGCCGGACCTTAGGACAGACAAAGTTTCTTGGGACCTTC. This sequence encodes CASSRTLGQTKFLGTF.